Below, 10 T cell receptor beta chains from the same sample are listed, as sequenced in a study of vaccination and CD4 T cells after COVID-19 (dated by TCRdb to about 2022). Library method: PCR. The sample was run on an Illumina iSeq 100. At the Johns Hopkins FTIC core, DNA from the cultured CD4+ T cells underwent TCR sequencing with the Oncomine TCR Beta short-read assay. TCRdb reanalyzed the raw reads on its own, using fastp at Q25 for trimming and MiXCR for clone calling, and kept in-frame beta chains. Here each entry gathers all rows of one CDR3 protein and keeps the most common genes and DNA. Recorded for this sample are under 25,000 distinct CDR3 sequences; less than 50% of them occurred a single time. The biggest ten clones account for less than 15% of the sample. What this sample's treatment or condition label stands for: approximately nine-day PBMC culture with coronavirus spike peptide pools or control peptides (ViraFEST assay).

These receptors are not linked to any known antigen. The material sequenced was cultured CD4+ T cells from blood. The receptors stem from a human donor with COVID-19.

The chain is built from TRBV29-1 and TRBJ1-2; possibly TRBD1 for D (6 bases). V was clipped by 4 bases and J by 2 bases, with 8 bases between them. There are 12 residues in the CDR3. CDR1 is SQVTM, CDR2 ANQGSEA, per germline. This CDR3 reads CSVAQGNYGYTF. The CDR3 DNA reads TGCAGCGTTGCCCAGGGGAACTATGGCTACACCTTC.

The chain is built from TRBV2 and TRBJ2-7, with D possibly being TRBD1 or TRBD2 (5 bases each). This CDR3 comprises 14 residues. Between the trimmed V and J ends, which lost 9 bases and 3 bases, there was a span of 18 bases. The germline V gene has CDR1 SNHLY and CDR2 FYNNEI. This CDR3 is CASARDLNIYEQYF. As DNA, the CDR3 is TGTGCCAGTGCCCGGGACCTCAACATCTACGAGCAGTACTTC.

The V and J genes are TRBV6-1 and TRBJ2-5, with D tentatively TRBD1 (6 bases). CDR1 and CDR2 from the germline V gene are MNHNS and SASEGT. The CDR3 loop spans 15 amino acids. Between the trimmed V and J ends, which lost 4 bases and 5 bases, there was a span of 17 bases. The CDR3 here is CASSVDRLPGETQYF. The DNA for the CDR3 is TGTGCCAGCAGTGTAGACAGGCTTCCCGGGGAGACCCAGTACTTC.

In the case of this clonotype: The CDR3 does not close with the conserved phenylalanine or tryptophan, likely indicating a read error. DNA of the CDR3: TGCAGTGCTAGAGATAGCGGGTCTAGCACAGATACGCAGTATCTT. This gives the protein CSARDSGSSTDTQYL. V usage is TRBV20-1 and J usage is TRBJ2-3; 7 bases line up with TRBD2. The ends lost 0 bases at V and 0 bases at J; junction bases unmatched: 3. The CDR3 is 15 amino acids. Germline V CDR1 and CDR2: DFQATT, SNEGSKA (reference sequence).

This chain connects TRBV20-1 to TRBJ2-3, with 11 bases aligning to TRBD2. CDR3 size: 15 residues. Germline lookup yields CDR1 DFQATT and CDR2 SNEGSKA (reference sequence). V trimming: 0 bases; J trimming: 5 bases; junction bases outside the gene matches: 4. The CDR3 spells CSARDRLAGLDTQYF. The CDR3 bases are TGCAGTGCTAGAGACCGACTAGCGGGGTTAGATACGCAGTATTTT.

This clonotype is large by share. The chain links TRBV5-1 to TRBJ2-2; weak D call: TRBD1 (5 bases). Per germline, CDR1 SGHRS and CDR2 YFSETQ. This CDR3 comprises 15 residues. V was pared by 1 base and J by 2 bases, with 9 bases between. The CDR3 loop reads CASSLQGSNTGELFF. In DNA form, the CDR3 reads TGCGCCAGCAGCTTGCAGGGCTCTAACACCGGGGAGCTGTTTTTT.

This clonotype was recorded a few times. Here the CDR3 reads CASTVSGSAGELFF. In DNA form, the CDR3 reads TGTGCCAGTACTGTCTCTGGGAGCGCCGGGGAGCTGTTTTTT. The chain couples TRBV19 to TRBJ2-2, with D tentatively TRBD2 (5 bases). Trimming cost V 7 bases and J 6 bases, with 15 bases left between them. The CDR3 is 14 residues long. Germline V gene sequence: CDR1 LNHDA, CDR2 SQIVND (reference sequence).

This clonotype came up a few times. V gene TRBV10-3 combines with J gene TRBJ1-1; tentative D call: TRBD1 (5 bases). The V and J ends lost 6 bases and 0 bases respectively, with 8 bases between them. CDR3 length equals 13 residues. Germline CDR1 is ENHRY and CDR2 is SYGVKD. Written as DNA, the CDR3 is TGTGCCATCAGCAGGGATATGAACACTGAAGCTTTCTTT. As protein: CAISRDMNTEAFF.

The chain uses TRBV28 and TRBJ1-1; D not certain. CDR3 size: 14 residues. The ends were cut back, 6 bases at V and 4 bases at J, with 15 bases in the middle. Germline V gene lookup returns CDR1 MDHEN and CDR2 SYDVKM. This chain's CDR3 is CASRPREPVTEAFF. The DNA of the CDR3 is TGTGCCAGCAGACCCCGGGAACCGGTCACTGAAGCTTTCTTT.

This clonotype was seen more than once but under ten times. The V call is TRBV19, the J call TRBJ1-6, with D perhaps matching TRBD1 (5 bases). V lost 5 bases and J 10 bases, leaving 15 bases between the germline ends. Germline CDR1 LNHDA, CDR2 SQIVND (reference sequence). The CDR3 spans 14 residues. CDR3 sequence: CASSATGTNSPLHF. CDR3 nucleotides: TGTGCCAGTAGTGCGACTGGGACGAACTCACCCCTCCACTTT.